A single sample is the source of the 22 T cell receptor beta chains below, sequenced in a study of T cell repertoires in cytomegalovirus infection. No antigens are known for them. TCRdb reanalysed the reads using MiXCR and keeps one entry per CDR3 protein. The sample shows around 430,000 distinct CDR3 sequences, about 42% of them seen only once. The source was cultured PBMCs, collected from culture after CMV antigen stimulation. The receptors here all came from a human donor in good health (CMV status not recorded). Some clones in this sample may be carry-over from other donors' samples.

V and J are TRBV19 and TRBJ2-3, with TRBD2 identical over 9 bases. The junction had 8 bases not matched to a gene; V was cut back by 6 bases and J by 4 bases. CDR1 and CDR2 from the germline V gene are LNHDA and SQIVND (reference sequence). CDR3 size: 15 residues. CDR3 sequence reads: CASRNLAGRPDTQYF. The CDR3 region has the DNA TGTGCCAGTAGGAATCTAGCGGGGAGACCAGATACGCAGTATTTT.

The chain links TRBV19 to TRBJ1-2; unclear D gene. This CDR3 contains 13 residues. Germline loops: CDR1 LNHDA, CDR2 SQIVND (reference sequence). Trimming pared 4 bases from V and 5 bases from J, leaving 11 bases between. The CDR3 here is CASSTRTEYGYTF. As DNA, the CDR3 is TGTGCCAGTAGTACTAGGACGGAATATGGCTACACCTTC.

This chain connects TRBV29-1 to TRBJ1-2; D is perhaps TRBD1 (5 bases). The CDR3 has 12 amino acids. CDR1 is SQVTM, CDR2 ANQGSEA, per germline. V lost 6 bases, J lost 8 bases, and 16 bases lay in between. This chain's CDR3 is CSVRAGRGGYTF. CDR3 in DNA: TGCAGCGTGCGAGCAGGGAGGGGAGGCTACACCTTC.

This clonotype was seen many times. The CDR3 DNA is TGTGCCAGCAGCATTTACGCGGGGAACTATGGCTACACCTTC. This encodes CASSIYAGNYGYTF. The chain uses TRBV6-2 or TRBV6-3 and TRBJ1-2; D unclear. Germline values: CDR1 MNHEY, CDR2 SVGEGT. Trimming removed 6 bases at V and 2 bases at J, with 13 bases between. CDR3 length equals 14 residues.

This clonotype was counted once. This chain uses TRBV12-3 or TRBV12-4 with TRBJ1-4; no firm D call. This CDR3 has 14 amino acids. Trimming pared 6 bases from V and 8 bases from J, leaving 16 bases between. The CDR3 loop reads CASRYKDGEEKLFF. The CDR3 coding sequence is TGTGCCAGCAGATACAAGGACGGGGAAGAAAAACTGTTTTTT.

This rearrangement joins TRBV20-1 to TRBJ1-2, with 7 nucleotides matching TRBD1. Germline trimming cut 1 base from V and 7 bases from J; bases unmatched to any gene: 9. The CDR3 has 14 residues. Germline V gives CDR1 DFQATT, CDR2 SNEGSKA (reference sequence). This CDR3 is CSARAHRGGLGYTF. The CDR3 nucleotides are TGCAGTGCTAGAGCCCACAGGGGTGGCCTTGGCTACACCTTC.

A few counts support this clonotype. The chain recombines TRBV18 with TRBJ1-2; D is ambiguous. Trimming left V 2 bases short and J 2 bases short, with 15 bases between. This CDR3 has 16 amino acids. Germline CDR1 is KGHSH and CDR2 is LQKENI. The CDR3 here is CASSPGTGSLNYGYTF. The CDR3 region has the DNA TGTGCCAGCTCACCAGGAACGGGCAGCCTAAACTATGGCTACACCTTC.

The CDR3 bases are TGTGCCAGCAGAACAGGGGGGAGGGCCGGGGAGCAGTTCTTC. It specifies CASRTGGRAGEQFF. The V and J genes are TRBV12-3 or TRBV12-4 and TRBJ2-1, with a tentative D call TRBD1 (8 bases). There are 14 residues in the CDR3. Trimming stripped 6 bases from V and 10 bases from J, with 19 bases between.

This sequence joins TRBV5-4 and TRBJ1-2, with a weak D call TRBD1 (6 bases). Germline V CDR1 and CDR2: SGHNT, YYREEE (reference sequence). The length of the CDR3 is 14 residues. Trimming shortened V by 4 bases and J by 5 bases, and 15 bases separated the two germline ends. The chain's CDR3 is CASSQEGGNYGYTF. Here the CDR3 DNA reads TGTGCCAGCAGCCAGGAAGGGGGGAATTATGGCTACACCTTC.

The gene calls are TRBV29-1 and TRBJ2-5; D might be TRBD1 or TRBD2, each matching 5 bases. The CDR3 sequence is 11 residues long. Trimming took off 4 bases at V and 5 bases at J, with 8 bases between the two ends. Germline CDR1 is SQVTM and CDR2 is ANQGSEA. The CDR3: CSVGDGETQYF. The CDR3 DNA reads TGCAGCGTTGGGGACGGGGAGACCCAGTACTTC.

This clonotype occurred a few times. This chain links TRBV7-9 with TRBJ1-6; D is uncertain. V lost 8 bases and J 0 bases, leaving 14 bases between the germline ends. CDR3 length equals 16 residues. Per the germline V gene, CDR1 is SEHNR and CDR2 is FQNEAQ (reference sequence). The CDR3 reads CASAEGRSSYNSPLHF. The CDR3 DNA is TGTGCCAGCGCGGAGGGAAGGAGCTCCTATAATTCACCCCTCCACTTT.

The chain links TRBV12-3 or TRBV12-4 to TRBJ1-3, with a weak D call TRBD1 (6 bases). The ends were cut back, 4 bases at V and 4 bases at J, with 14 bases in the middle. The CDR3 sequence is 15 residues long. CDR3 bases: TGTGCCAGCAGTTGGAGTGGGACAATAGGAAACACCATATATTTT. Translating it yields CASSWSGTIGNTIYF.

This clonotype was observed a handful of times. V is TRBV7-9 and J is TRBJ1-1, with D possibly being TRBD1 (6 bases). CDR1 and CDR2 (germline): SEHNR, FQNEAQ (reference sequence). The CDR3 has 15 residues. The V and J ends lost 5 bases and 1 base respectively, with 14 bases between them. The CDR3, as DNA: TGTGCCAGCAGCCCCGGACGGACAGAGAACACTGAAGCTTTCTTT. This translates into CASSPGRTENTEAFF.

This clonotype was observed a single time. This chain links TRBV4-1 with TRBJ2-7; no reliable D call. Germline V CDR1 and CDR2: MGHRA, YSYEKL. The CDR3 runs to 15 residues. V dropped 4 bases and J dropped 0 bases, with 13 bases sitting between them. The CDR3 protein is CASSPEALTSYEQYF. DNA for the CDR3: TGCGCCAGCAGCCCAGAGGCTCTTACCTCCTACGAGCAGTACTTC.

The rearrangement links TRBV9 to TRBJ2-5; 7 nucleotides match TRBD2. Losses at the gene ends were 0 bases for V and 5 bases for J; bases not matched to a gene: 7. Looked up from germline, CDR1 is SGDLS and CDR2 is YYNGEE. The CDR3 totals 15 residues. For the CDR3, the DNA is TGTGCCAGCAGCGTAGAATACGGGGGGTGGGAGACCCAGTACTTC. Its translation: CASSVEYGGWETQYF.

The chain couples TRBV7-2 to TRBJ1-3; no clear D gene. The CDR3 sequence is 15 residues long. From germline, CDR1 is SGHTA and CDR2 FQGNSA. Trimming cost V 8 bases and J 2 bases, with 16 bases left between them. Here the CDR3 DNA reads TGTGCCAGCGAGATCTCCGTGGCAGCTGGAAACACCATATATTTT. Its translation: CASEISVAAGNTIYF.

This clonotype turned up a few times. The chain combines TRBV7-2 with TRBJ2-5; 7 bases fit TRBD2. CDR3 length: 15 residues. With V trimmed by 1 base and J by 2 bases, 4 bases remained unmatched. Germline-derived CDR1 and CDR2 are SGHTA and FQGNSA. The CDR3 here is CASSLGRGRQETQYF. CDR3 DNA sequence: TGTGCCAGCAGCTTAGGGCGCGGGAGACAAGAGACCCAGTACTTC.

In this sample, this clonotype turned up a few times. The chain combines TRBV5-6 with TRBJ2-1, with 9 bases lining up with TRBD2. The germline V gene encodes CDR1 SGHDT and CDR2 YYEEEE. The J segment lost 3 bases and the V segment lost 1 base, leaving 14 bases of the junction unmatched. This CDR3 has 19 amino acids. CDR3 amino acids: CASSLSSSGEEFNYNEQFF. DNA of the CDR3: TGTGCCAGCAGCTTGTCCTCTAGCGGGGAAGAGTTCAACTACAATGAGCAGTTCTTC. The full variable domain, its missing parts supplied by reference TRBV5-6 and TRBJ2-1, is DAGVTQSPTHLIKTRGQQVTLRCSPKSGHDTVSWYQQALGQGPQFIFQYYEEEERQRGNFPDRFSGHQFPNYSSELNVNALLLGDSALYLCASSLSSSGEEFNYNEQFFGPGTRLTVL.

Only a few counts were recorded for this clonotype. The rearrangement uses TRBV6-1 and TRBJ1-6, with D perhaps matching TRBD1 (5 bases). Trimming removed 0 bases at V and 0 bases at J, with 21 bases between. Looked up from germline, CDR1 is MNHNS and CDR2 is SASEGT. CDR3 length: 21 amino acids. CDR3 DNA: TGTGCCAGCAGTGAAGCGCTTCTTGGGACGGATAGGAGCTCCTATAATTCACCCCTCCACTTT. Translation: CASSEALLGTDRSSYNSPLHF.

This clonotype was found once. The CDR3 protein is CASSTILTVYNEQFF. The CDR3 DNA reads as TGTGCCAGCAGCACAATCTTGACAGTGTACAATGAGCAGTTCTTC. The chain employs TRBV11-2 and TRBJ2-1; a weak D match, TRBD1 (5 bases). The CDR3 sequence is 15 residues long. With 5 bases removed from V and 4 bases from J, the gap between germline ends came to 15 bases. The V gene's germline CDR1 is SGHAT and CDR2 FQNNGV.

This clonotype was found a few times. This chain's CDR3 is CASSFLTGALTYGYTF. The CDR3 nucleotides are TGTGCCAGCAGCTTTCTGACGGGAGCCCTAACCTATGGCTACACCTTC. The chain uses TRBV7-9 and TRBJ1-2, with no clear D. CDR3 length equals 16 residues. The V gene lost 3 bases and the J gene lost 4 bases, with 18 bases spanning the gap. CDR1 and CDR2 from the germline V gene are SEHNR and FQNEAQ (reference sequence).

This chain joins TRBV7-2 and TRBJ1-1; D gene ambiguous. The length of the CDR3 is 14 residues. The germline CDR1 and CDR2 sequences are SGHTA and FQGNSA. Trimming took off 2 bases at V and 3 bases at J, with 10 bases between the two ends. The CDR3 protein is CASSLKRTHTEAFF. CDR3 coding DNA: TGTGCCAGCAGCTTAAAACGGACTCACACTGAAGCTTTCTTT.